A single sample is the source of the 3 T cell receptor beta chains below, sequenced in a study of cytomegalovirus exposure and HLA in healthy donors (dated by TCRdb to between 2016 and 2019). Library method: the immunoSEQ multiplex PCR assay. For the multiplex PCR, a mixture combining 60 forward primers for TCR Vbeta segments and 13 reverse primers for TCR Jbeta segments was used. What TCRdb holds here is the immuneACCESS table cut down to in-frame rearrangements. Part of the clones is not present; checked against another copy, under half of the missing clones reflect an unresolved V gene, and the others are unexplained. The table for this sample lists about 120,000 clones; approximately 70% of them were counted only once. The leading ten clones occupy roughly 10% of the sample. Sequencing was performed on PBMCs. All receptors come from a woman in her 40s in good health and CMV-seropositive.

V usage is TRBV27 and J usage is TRBJ2-2; the D is unclear. The V end lost 0 bases, the J end lost 6 bases, and 2 bases lay between the germline ends. Germline V gene sequence: CDR1 MNHEY, CDR2 SMNVEV (reference sequence). The CDR3 consists of 12 residues. The CDR3 bases are TGTGCCAGCAGTTTATCCGCCGGGGAGCTGTTTTTT. This translates into CASSLSAGELFF.

CDR3 region: CASSPQYYAESTDTQYF. CDR3 bases: TGCGCCAGCAGCCCCCAGTACTACGCGGAGAGCACAGATACGCAGTATTTT. The chain uses TRBV5-1 and TRBJ2-3; the D is unclear. V dropped 4 bases and J dropped 0 bases, with 18 bases sitting between them. The CDR3 extends over 17 amino acids. Germline values: CDR1 SGHRS, CDR2 YFSETQ. The full variable domain, in which reference TRBV5-1 and TRBJ2-3 provide the parts outside the CDR3, is KAGVTQTPRYLIKTRGQQVTLSCSPISGHRSVSWYQQTPGQGLQFLFEYFSETQRNKGNFPGRFSGRQFSNSRSEMNVSTLELGDSALYLCASSPQYYAESTDTQYFGPGTRLTVL.

The rearrangement links TRBV27 to TRBJ1-2; unclear D gene. CDR1 is MNHEY and CDR2 is SMNVEV in the germline V gene (reference sequence). This CDR3 region has 14 residues. Trimming took 5 bases from V and 8 from J, leaving 18 bases between them. The CDR3 region has the DNA TGTGCCAGCAGTCACCGTGATGGCCTGCCGGGCTACACCTTC. Amino acid sequence: CASSHRDGLPGYTF.